The subject of this entry is one T cell receptor (beta chain). What antigen it recognizes has not been identified. Relative to the germline gene, one junction end is altered; a read error may explain this. The sample belongs to a study of vaccination and CD4 T cells after COVID-19 (dated by TCRdb to 2022 to 2024). In the study overall: Convalescent patients had a positive SARS-CoV-2 result on nasal swab PCR, and of these patients, several had mild disease and one had severe disease. The convalescent cohort included six males and four females, with two Hispanic individuals, seven Caucasians, two Asians and one multiracial person. Participants got two doses of the Pfizer-BioNTech BNT162b2 vaccine (n=8) or two doses of the Moderna mRNA-1273 vaccine (n=2). Post-COVID blood samples from convalescent patients were collected a median of around 100 days after diagnosis, with a range of roughly 35 to 180 days. The time from the second vaccine dose to post-vaccine blood sampling had a median of around 72 days and ranged from about 12 to 241 days. The cultures were stimulated with overlapping spike peptide pools from SARS-CoV-2 and from the common cold coronaviruses HCoV-NL63, HCoV-OC43 and HCoV-229E. Control cultures used a CEFX viral epitope pool as positive control, an HIV-1 Nef peptide pool as negative control, or no peptide. In 9 to 11 COVID-19 convalescent patients and a few infection-naive healthy vaccine recipients, researchers compared the spike-specific CD4+ TCR repertoire from before mRNA vaccination with the repertoire from after.

CDR1 and CDR2 were assigned from the germline V gene as ENHRY and SYGVKD. Spanning cysteine to phenylalanine, the CDR3 consists of 11 amino acids. Of the read, only the CDR3 DNA is kept; its 33 bases are in frame from base 1. On the study overall, not on this receptor specifically: The median count of SARS-CoV-2-reactive clonotypes went up from about 23 after infection to a few dozen after vaccination, although the change was not significant. Of the vaccine-specific clones in convalescent patients, 304 of 307, or nearly all, reacted only to SARS-CoV-2 spike and did not cross-react with common cold coronaviruses. Relatively few convalescent patients were included in the study, and early timepoints after natural infection were not analyzed. Among convalescent patients, a median around 89% of the SARS-CoV-2-reactive clones seen after vaccination appeared only after vaccination, which suggests priming specific to the vaccine.

The library was obtained by PCR. DNA from cultured CD4+ T cells was subjected to TCR sequencing with the Oncomine TCR Beta short-read assay at the Johns Hopkins FTIC core. The QIAamp micro DNA kit was used to extract genomic DNA from the cultured CD4+ T cells. Oncomine TCR Beta libraries from cultured CD4+ T cells were pooled with unique dual indexes and sequenced on an Illumina iSeq 100. For the original study's pipeline: Non-productive sequences were removed, and CDR3s not starting with C, not ending with F or W, or shorter than 7 amino acids were discarded. The MANAFEST web application was used to identify antigen-specific clonotypes by comparing peptide-stimulated wells against reference wells and other culture wells. An FDR below 0.05, an odds ratio above 5, and a productive frequency above 0.1% in at least two of three replicate wells were required for clones to be considered positive. Clonotypes that were significantly expanded in both SARS-CoV-2 spike wells and at least one common cold coronavirus spike condition were defined as cross-reactive. Levenshtein distances (stringdist) and unrooted phylogenetic trees (ape) in R version 3.6.1 were used to assess CDR3 homology. The public sequencing data were trimmed at Q25 with fastp and processed into clonotypes with MiXCR by TCRdb, which kept only in-frame beta chains. Duplicate CDR3 protein sequences are folded into a single record with the most common DNA and genes. The V and J calls come from TCRdb's annotation, not from the publication. For this sample there are 13,000 or so distinct CDR3 sequences; 40% to 45% appear just once. About 9.8% of the sample is held by the ten biggest clonotypes.

The sample's treatment or condition, from its label and the paper: 10-day PBMC culture with coronavirus spike peptide pools or control peptides (ViraFEST assay). The ViraFEST assay was used in the study, in which antigen-specific T cells were expanded with peptide pools and expanded clonotypes were subsequently identified by TCR sequencing. The positive SARS-CoV-2 PCR tests of the convalescent patients were dated from March to December 2020, before the Alpha, Beta and Delta variants emerged in the United States. Each well held 2.2 million or so PBMCs cultured with approximately 9.1 ug/ml peptide pools in IMDM containing roughly 5% human AB serum and roughly 10 IU/ml IL-2. On days 3 and 7, half of the culture medium was replaced with fresh IL-2-containing medium. CD4+ T cells were isolated after approximately ten days of culture through negative selection using the EasySep CD4+ T cell isolation kit. Ficoll-Paque Plus gradient centrifugation was used to isolate PBMCs from whole blood, and the isolated PBMCs were then either used fresh or cryopreserved at -140C. Culture conditions were generally each tested in triplicate wells.

This clonotype was sampled from a human donor who had recovered from COVID-19. The sequenced sample consisted of CD4+ T cells from blood, cultured in vitro. The chain couples TRBV10-3 to TRBJ1-1; the best D guess is TRBD1, with 6 bases matching. The sequenced DNA is TGTGCCGTCAGGGGGAACACTGAAGCTTTCTTT. Its product reads: CAVRGNTEAFF.